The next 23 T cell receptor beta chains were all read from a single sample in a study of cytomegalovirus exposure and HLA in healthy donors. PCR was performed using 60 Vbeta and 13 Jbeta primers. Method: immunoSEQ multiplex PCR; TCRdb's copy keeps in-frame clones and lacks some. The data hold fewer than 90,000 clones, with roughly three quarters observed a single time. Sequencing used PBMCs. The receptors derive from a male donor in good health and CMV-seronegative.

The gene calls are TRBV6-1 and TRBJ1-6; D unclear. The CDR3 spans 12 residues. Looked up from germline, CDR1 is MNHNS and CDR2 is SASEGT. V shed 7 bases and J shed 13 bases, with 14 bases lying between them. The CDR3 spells CASKQTSSPLHF. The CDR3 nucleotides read TGTGCCAGCAAACAGACAAGTTCTCCCCTCCACTTT.

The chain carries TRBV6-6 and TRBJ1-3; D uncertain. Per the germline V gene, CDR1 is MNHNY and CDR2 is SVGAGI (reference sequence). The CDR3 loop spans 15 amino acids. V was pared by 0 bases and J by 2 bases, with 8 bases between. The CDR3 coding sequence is TGTGCCAGCAGTTACTCGGCGACAACTGGAAACACCATATATTTT. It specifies CASSYSATTGNTIYF.

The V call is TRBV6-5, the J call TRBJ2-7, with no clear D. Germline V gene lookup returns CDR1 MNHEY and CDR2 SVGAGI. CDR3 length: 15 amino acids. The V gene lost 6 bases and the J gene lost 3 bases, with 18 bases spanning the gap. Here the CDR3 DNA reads TGTGCCAGCAGCTATAGAGAATCCCGGAGCTACGAGCAGTACTTC. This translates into CASSYRESRSYEQYF.

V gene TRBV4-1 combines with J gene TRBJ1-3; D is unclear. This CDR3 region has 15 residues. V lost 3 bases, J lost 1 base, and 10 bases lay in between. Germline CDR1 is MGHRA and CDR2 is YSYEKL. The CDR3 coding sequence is TGCGCCAGCAGCCAGGAGCCTTATTCTGGAAACACCATATATTTT. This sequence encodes CASSQEPYSGNTIYF.

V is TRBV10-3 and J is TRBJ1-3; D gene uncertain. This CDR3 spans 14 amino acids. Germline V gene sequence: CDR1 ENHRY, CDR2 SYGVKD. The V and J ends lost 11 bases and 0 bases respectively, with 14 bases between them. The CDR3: CAGSTHFSGNTIYF. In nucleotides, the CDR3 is TGTGCCGGTTCCACACATTTCTCTGGAAACACCATATATTTT.

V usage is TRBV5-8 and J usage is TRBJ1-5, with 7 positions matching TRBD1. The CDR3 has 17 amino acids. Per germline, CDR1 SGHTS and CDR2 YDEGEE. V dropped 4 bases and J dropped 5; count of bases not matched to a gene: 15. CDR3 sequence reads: CASSPGTDALRDQPQHF. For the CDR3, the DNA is TGTGCCAGCAGCCCTGGGACAGACGCACTAAGGGATCAGCCCCAGCATTTT.

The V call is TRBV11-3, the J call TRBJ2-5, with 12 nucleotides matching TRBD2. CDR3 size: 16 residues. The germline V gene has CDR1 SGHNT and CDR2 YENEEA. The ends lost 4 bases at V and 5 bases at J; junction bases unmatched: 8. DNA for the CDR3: TGTGCCAGCAGCTACCGACGGCTAGCGGGAGGGGAGACCCAGTACTTC. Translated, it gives CASSYRRLAGGETQYF.

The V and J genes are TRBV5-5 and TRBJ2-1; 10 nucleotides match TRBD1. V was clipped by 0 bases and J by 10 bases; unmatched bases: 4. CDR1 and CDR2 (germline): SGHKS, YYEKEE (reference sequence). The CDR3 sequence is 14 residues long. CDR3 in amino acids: CASSLGQGAREQFF. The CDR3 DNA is TGTGCCAGCAGCTTGGGACAGGGGGCGCGGGAGCAGTTCTTC.

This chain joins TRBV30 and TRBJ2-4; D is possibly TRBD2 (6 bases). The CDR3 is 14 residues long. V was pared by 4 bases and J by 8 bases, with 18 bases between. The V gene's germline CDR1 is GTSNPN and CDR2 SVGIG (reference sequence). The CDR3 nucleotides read TGTGCCTGGACTCCCCAGCGGCGGGGAGACATTCAGTACTTC. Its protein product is CAWTPQRRGDIQYF. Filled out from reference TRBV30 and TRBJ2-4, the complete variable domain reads SQTIHQWPATLVQPVGSPLSLECTVEGTSNPNLYWYRQAAGRGLQLLFYSVGIGQISSEVPQNLSASRPQDRQFILSSKKLLLSDSGFYLCAWTPQRRGDIQYFGAGTRLSVL.

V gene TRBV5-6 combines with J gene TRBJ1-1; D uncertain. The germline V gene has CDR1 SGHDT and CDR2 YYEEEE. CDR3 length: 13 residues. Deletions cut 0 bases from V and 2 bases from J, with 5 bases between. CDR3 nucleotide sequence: TGTGCCAGCAGCTTGGACTTAAACACTGAAGCTTTCTTT. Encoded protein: CASSLDLNTEAFF. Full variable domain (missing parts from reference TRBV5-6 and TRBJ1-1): DAGVTQSPTHLIKTRGQQVTLRCSPKSGHDTVSWYQQALGQGPQFIFQYYEEEERQRGNFPDRFSGHQFPNYSSELNVNALLLGDSALYLCASSLDLNTEAFFGQGTRLTVV.

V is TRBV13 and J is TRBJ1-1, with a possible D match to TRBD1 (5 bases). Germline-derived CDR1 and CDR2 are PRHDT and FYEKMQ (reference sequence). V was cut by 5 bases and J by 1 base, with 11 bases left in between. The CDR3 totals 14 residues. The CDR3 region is CASSGPGENTEAFF. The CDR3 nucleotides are TGTGCCAGCAGCGGTCCGGGGGAGAACACTGAAGCTTTCTTT.

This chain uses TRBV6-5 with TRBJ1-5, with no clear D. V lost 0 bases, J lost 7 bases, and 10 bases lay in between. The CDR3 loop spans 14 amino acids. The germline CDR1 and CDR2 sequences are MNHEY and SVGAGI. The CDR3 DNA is TGTGCCAGCAGTTACTCGGGCTTGAAGCAGCCCCAGCATTTT. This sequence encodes CASSYSGLKQPQHF.

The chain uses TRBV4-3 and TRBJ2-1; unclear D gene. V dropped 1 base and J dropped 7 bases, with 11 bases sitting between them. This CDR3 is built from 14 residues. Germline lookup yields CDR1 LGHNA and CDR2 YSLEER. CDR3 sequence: CASSQVAAMNEQFF. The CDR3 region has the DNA TGCGCCAGCAGCCAAGTGGCGGCTATGAATGAGCAGTTCTTC.

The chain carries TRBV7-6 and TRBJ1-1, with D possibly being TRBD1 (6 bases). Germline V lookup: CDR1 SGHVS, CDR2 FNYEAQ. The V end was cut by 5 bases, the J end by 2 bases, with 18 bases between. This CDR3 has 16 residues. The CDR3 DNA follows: TGTGCCAGCAGCCCGAGATTCACGGGACACAACACTGAAGCTTTCTTT. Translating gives CASSPRFTGHNTEAFF.

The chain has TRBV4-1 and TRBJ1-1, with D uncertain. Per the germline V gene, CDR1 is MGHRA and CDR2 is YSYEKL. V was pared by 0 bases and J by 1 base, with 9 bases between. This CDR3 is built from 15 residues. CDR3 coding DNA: TGCGCCAGCAGCCAAGACTGGGCAGGGAACACTGAAGCTTTCTTT. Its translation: CASSQDWAGNTEAFF.

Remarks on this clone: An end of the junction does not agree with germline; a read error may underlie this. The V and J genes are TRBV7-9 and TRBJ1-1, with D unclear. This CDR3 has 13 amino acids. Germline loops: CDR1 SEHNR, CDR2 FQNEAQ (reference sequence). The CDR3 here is CASSLGRATETFF. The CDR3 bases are TGTGCCAGCAGCCTCGGGAGAGCCACTGAAACTTTCTTT.

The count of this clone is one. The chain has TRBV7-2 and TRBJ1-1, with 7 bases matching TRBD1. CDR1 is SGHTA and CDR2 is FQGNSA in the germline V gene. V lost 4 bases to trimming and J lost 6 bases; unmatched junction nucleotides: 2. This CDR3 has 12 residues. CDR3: CASSSGTAEAFF. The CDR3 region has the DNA TGTGCCAGCAGCTCCGGGACAGCTGAAGCTTTCTTT.

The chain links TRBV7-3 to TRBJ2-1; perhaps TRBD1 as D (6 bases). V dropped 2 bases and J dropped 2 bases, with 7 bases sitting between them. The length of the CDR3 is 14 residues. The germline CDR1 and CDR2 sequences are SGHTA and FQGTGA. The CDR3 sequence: CASSLGGPYNEQFF. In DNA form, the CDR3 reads TGTGCCAGCAGCTTAGGGGGCCCCTACAATGAGCAGTTCTTC.

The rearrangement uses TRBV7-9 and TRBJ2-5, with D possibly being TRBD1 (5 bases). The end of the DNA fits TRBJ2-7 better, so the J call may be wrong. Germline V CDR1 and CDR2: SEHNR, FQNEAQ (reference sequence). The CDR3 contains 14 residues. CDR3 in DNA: TGTGCCAGCAGCTTAGCGAGACAGAACTACGAGCAGTACTTC. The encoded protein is CASSLARQNYEQYF.

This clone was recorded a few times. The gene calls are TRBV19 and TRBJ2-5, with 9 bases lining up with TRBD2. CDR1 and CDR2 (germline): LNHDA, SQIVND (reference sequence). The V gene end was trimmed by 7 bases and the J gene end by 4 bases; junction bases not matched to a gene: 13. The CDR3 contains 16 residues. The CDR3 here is CASKGVGGGARETQYF. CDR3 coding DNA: TGTGCCAGTAAGGGCGTAGGCGGGGGGGCAAGAGAGACCCAGTACTTC.

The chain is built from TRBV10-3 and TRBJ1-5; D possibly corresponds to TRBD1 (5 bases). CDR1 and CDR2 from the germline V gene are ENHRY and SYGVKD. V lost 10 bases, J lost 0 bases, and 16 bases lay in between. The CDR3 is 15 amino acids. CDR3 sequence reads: CASSEGGHSNQPQHF. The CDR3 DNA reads TGTGCCAGCAGCGAAGGCGGACATAGCAATCAGCCCCAGCATTTT.

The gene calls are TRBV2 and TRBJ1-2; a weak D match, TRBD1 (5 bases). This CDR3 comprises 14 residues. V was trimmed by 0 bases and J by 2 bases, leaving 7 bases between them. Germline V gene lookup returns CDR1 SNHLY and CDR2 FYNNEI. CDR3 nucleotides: TGTGCCAGCAGTGAAGCGGGGCCAAACTATGGCTACACCTTC. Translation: CASSEAGPNYGYTF.

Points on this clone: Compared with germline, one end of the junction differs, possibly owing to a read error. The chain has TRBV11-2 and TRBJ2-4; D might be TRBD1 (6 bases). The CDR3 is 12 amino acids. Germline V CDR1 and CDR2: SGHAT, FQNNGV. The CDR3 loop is CASSLEGRGTLF. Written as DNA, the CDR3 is TGTGCCAGCAGCTTAGAGGGCAGGGGCACCCTCTTC.